A single sample gave rise to the 10 T cell receptor beta chains below, sequenced in a study of blood T cell repertoires in COVID-19. Generated by immunoSEQ multiplex PCR, the TCRdb table keeps only in-frame clones and is missing some. The repertoire consists of under 200,000 clones, with about 88% occurring once and the leading ten covering under 30%. Sequencing was performed on peripheral blood. The receptors shown here come from a man between 60 and 75 years old with acute or convalescent COVID-19.

The chain uses TRBV15 and TRBJ1-5, with TRBD1 matching over 8 bases. CDR1 and CDR2 (germline): LNHNV, YYDKDF (reference sequence). After removal of 0 bases from V and 6 bases from J, the junction contained 10 bases not matched to a gene. CDR3 length: 17 amino acids. Written as DNA, the CDR3 is TGTGCCACCAGCAGAGATTTCGGCAGGGGGCAGGGTCAGCCCCAGCATTTT. It specifies CATSRDFGRGQGQPQHF.

The chain links TRBV10-3 to TRBJ1-2; D remains ambiguous. Germline V gene lookup returns CDR1 ENHRY and CDR2 SYGVKD. CDR3 length equals 13 residues. V shed 3 bases and J shed 2 bases, with 7 bases lying between them. CDR3 amino acids: CAISERENYGYTF. The CDR3 DNA reads as TGTGCCATCAGTGAAAGGGAGAACTATGGCTACACCTTC.

The chain employs TRBV5-1 and TRBJ1-2, with 9 bases that match TRBD1. This CDR3 comprises 16 residues. CDR1 SGHRS and CDR2 YFSETQ come from the germline V gene. V trimming: 4 bases; J trimming: 7 bases; junction bases outside the gene matches: 14. The CDR3 DNA reads TGCGCCAGCAGCCAACATCCCCGGGACAGGGTGTCTGGCTACACCTTC. Translated: CASSQHPRDRVSGYTF.

The V call is TRBV24-1, the J call TRBJ2-2; a possible D gene is TRBD2 (6 bases). V lost 9 bases to trimming and J lost 4 bases, with 20 bases between them. This CDR3 contains 16 residues. Germline CDR1 reads KGHDR; CDR2 reads SFDVKD. The CDR3 DNA sequence: TGTGCCACCGCCGCGTTCGGAGGGAGGTCCACCGGGGAGCTGTTTTTT. Translated, it gives CATAAFGGRSTGELFF.

The CDR3 here is CASSLRFSGTYETQYF. The DNA of the CDR3 is TGTGCCAGCAGCTTAAGGTTCTCCGGGACATATGAGACCCAGTACTTC. J is TRBJ2-5 and V is TRBV7-8; perhaps TRBD1 as D (6 bases). Germline V lookup: CDR1 SGHVS, CDR2 FQNEAQ. The V end was cut by 2 bases, the J end by 5 bases, with 18 bases between. The CDR3 is 16 residues long. The full variable domain, in which reference TRBV7-8 and TRBJ2-5 provide the parts outside the CDR3, is GAGVSQSPRYKVAKRGQDVALRCDPISGHVSLFWYQQALGQGPEFLTYFQNEAQLDKSGLPSDRFFAERPEGSVSTLKIQRTQQEDSAVYLCASSLRFSGTYETQYFGPGTRLLVL.

CDR3 region: CASSSSQAGVGADTQYF. The CDR3 DNA reads TGCGCCAGCAGCTCCTCACAAGCGGGAGTGGGAGCAGATACGCAGTATTTT. The chain uses TRBV5-1 and TRBJ2-3, with 8 bases lining up with TRBD2. This CDR3 contains 17 residues. Germline CDR1 is SGHRS and CDR2 is YFSETQ. The V gene end was trimmed by 3 bases and the J gene end by 4 bases; junction bases not matched to a gene: 13.

The V gene is TRBV6-5, the J gene TRBJ1-3; D perhaps matches TRBD1 (5 bases). Trimming left V 6 bases short and J 3 bases short, with 12 bases between. Germline loops: CDR1 MNHEY, CDR2 SVGAGI. This CDR3 is built from 14 residues. CDR3 sequence (DNA): TGTGCCAGCAGAGAGCAGGGTTATGGAAACACCATATATTTT. Protein: CASREQGYGNTIYF.

This clone is a singleton in its sample. This chain joins TRBV7-9 and TRBJ2-7, with TRBD2 matching 7 bases. Germline CDR1 reads SEHNR; CDR2 reads FQNEAQ (reference sequence). The V and J ends lost 2 bases and 6 bases, in that order; junction bases with no gene match: 7. The CDR3 covers 14 residues. The CDR3 coding sequence is TGTGCCAGCAGCTTAAACGGGAGGTTGCGCGAGCAGTACTTC. Its translation: CASSLNGRLREQYF.

The CDR3 coding sequence is TGCAGTGCTAGTGCTAGCGGGGGGGCCAGTACGCAGTATTTT. This codes for CSASASGGASTQYF. The genes are TRBV20-1 and TRBJ2-3; TRBD2 agrees at 12 bases. There are 14 residues in the CDR3. Germline values: CDR1 DFQATT, CDR2 SNEGSKA (reference sequence). After removal of 3 bases from V and 8 bases from J, the junction contained 6 bases not matched to a gene.

This chain connects TRBV6-6 to TRBJ2-7; 10 positions match TRBD1. The CDR3 contains 15 residues. V lost 6 bases to trimming and J lost 3 bases; unmatched junction nucleotides: 8. In germline, CDR1 is MNHNY, CDR2 SVGAGI (reference sequence). In DNA, the CDR3 is TGTGCCAGCAGCGATTACCGGGACAGGGGCTACGAGCAGTACGTC. Translation: CASSDYRDRGYEQYV.